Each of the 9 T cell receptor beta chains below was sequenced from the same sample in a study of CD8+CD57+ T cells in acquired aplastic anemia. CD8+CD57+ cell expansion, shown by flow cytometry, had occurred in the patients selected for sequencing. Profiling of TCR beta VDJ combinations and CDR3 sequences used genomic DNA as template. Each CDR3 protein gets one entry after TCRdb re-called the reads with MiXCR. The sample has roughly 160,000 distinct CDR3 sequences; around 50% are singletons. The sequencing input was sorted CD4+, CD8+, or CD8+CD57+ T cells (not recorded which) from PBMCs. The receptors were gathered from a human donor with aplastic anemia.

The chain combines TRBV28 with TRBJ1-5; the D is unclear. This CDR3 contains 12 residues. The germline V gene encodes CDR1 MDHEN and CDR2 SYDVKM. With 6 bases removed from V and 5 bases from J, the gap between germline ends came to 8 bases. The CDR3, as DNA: TGTGCCAGCAGCTCATCCTATCAGCCCCAGCATTTT. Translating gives CASSSSYQPQHF.

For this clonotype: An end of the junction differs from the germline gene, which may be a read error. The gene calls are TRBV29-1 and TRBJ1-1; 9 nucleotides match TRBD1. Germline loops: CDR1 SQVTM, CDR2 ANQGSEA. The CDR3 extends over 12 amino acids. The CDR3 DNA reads TGCAGCGGTGACAGGGGGAACACTGGAGCTTTCTTT. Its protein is CSGDRGNTGAFF.

CDR3 in DNA: TGTGCCAGCAGTGAAGATCTAAGTATGGGGCAGTACTTC. Translating gives CASSEDLSMGQYF. V and J are TRBV2 and TRBJ2-7; no clear D gene. Germline V gene data show CDR1 as SNHLY and CDR2 as FYNNEI. The CDR3 covers 13 residues. Trimming left V 1 base short and J 9 bases short, with 13 bases between.

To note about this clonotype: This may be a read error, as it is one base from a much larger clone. The CDR3 DNA is TGCGCCAGCAGCATCGGGAGTCGTAGCAATCAGCCCCAGCATTTT. Protein sequence: CASSIGSRSNQPQHF. V gene TRBV13 combines with J gene TRBJ1-5; D remains ambiguous. The CDR3 is made up of 15 amino acids. Germline V gene data show CDR1 as PRHDT and CDR2 as FYEKMQ (reference sequence).

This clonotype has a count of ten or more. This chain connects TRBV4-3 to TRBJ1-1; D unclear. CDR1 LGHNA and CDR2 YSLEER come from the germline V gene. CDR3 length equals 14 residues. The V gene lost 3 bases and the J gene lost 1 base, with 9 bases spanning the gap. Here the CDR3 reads CASSQRTPNTEAFF. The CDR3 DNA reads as TGCGCCAGCAGCCAGCGCACTCCGAACACTGAAGCTTTCTTT.

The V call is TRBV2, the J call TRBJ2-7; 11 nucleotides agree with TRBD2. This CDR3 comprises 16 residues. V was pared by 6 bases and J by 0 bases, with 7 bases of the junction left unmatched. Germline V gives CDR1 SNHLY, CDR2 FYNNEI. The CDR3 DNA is TGTGCCAGCAGCGCGGGACTAGCGGAAAGCTCCTACGAGCAGTACTTC. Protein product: CASSAGLAESSYEQYF.

For the CDR3, the DNA is TGTGCCAGCAGCTTAGCGGGAGTGATCACCGGGGAGCTGTTTTTT. It is translated as CASSLAGVITGELFF. This chain uses TRBV2 with TRBJ2-2; the match to TRBD2 covers 9 bases. The CDR3 loop spans 15 amino acids. Germline V gene data show CDR1 as SNHLY and CDR2 as FYNNEI. Trimming at V came to 6 bases and at J to 4 bases, leaving 6 bases not matched to a gene.

The chain's CDR3 is CASTVYRDSSYNEQFF. CDR3 bases: TGTGCCAGCACCGTATACCGGGACAGCTCCTACAATGAGCAGTTCTTC. V is TRBV11-2 and J is TRBJ2-1; 7 bases match TRBD1. The CDR3 extends over 16 amino acids. Germline V lookup: CDR1 SGHAT, CDR2 FQNNGV. V was clipped by 7 bases and J by 0 bases; unmatched bases: 9. Complete variable domain (other parts from reference TRBV11-2 and TRBJ2-1): EAGVAQSPRYKIIEKRQSVAFWCNPISGHATLYWYQQILGQGPKLLIQFQNNGVVDDSQLPKDRFSAERLKGVDSTLKIQPAKLEDSAVYLCASTVYRDSSYNEQFFGPGTRLTVL.

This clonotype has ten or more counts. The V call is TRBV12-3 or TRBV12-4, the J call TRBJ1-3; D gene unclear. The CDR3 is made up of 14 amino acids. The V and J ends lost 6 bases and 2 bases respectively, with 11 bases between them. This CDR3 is CASSGTWPGNTIYF. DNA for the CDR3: TGTGCCAGCAGCGGTACCTGGCCTGGAAACACCATATATTTT.